The 6 T cell receptor beta chains below come from one sample, sequenced in a study of cytomegalovirus exposure and HLA in healthy donors. 13 Jbeta primers and 60 Vbeta primers were used for the PCR. TCRdb's table, derived via immunoSEQ multiplex PCR, lists solely in-frame clones and lacks some. Of tens of thousands of clones listed, 70% to 85% were seen once; the top ten hold 20% to 25%. Specimen: PBMCs. These receptors were collected from a woman aged 45-60 years in good health and CMV-seropositive.

The rearrangement links TRBV28 to TRBJ2-7; D might be TRBD2 (6 bases). The germline V gene has CDR1 MDHEN and CDR2 SYDVKM. The CDR3 runs to 11 residues. This CDR3 reads CVSGARNEQYF. The CDR3 DNA reads TGTGTCTCGGGAGCGAGGAACGAGCAGTACTTC.

The J gene is TRBJ2-5, the V gene TRBV5-1, with D maybe TRBD2 (6 bases). This CDR3 spans 13 amino acids. Germline V gene lookup returns CDR1 SGHRS and CDR2 YFSETQ. V lost 4 bases to trimming and J lost 3 bases, with 10 bases between them. CDR3 loop: CASSKTGEETQYF. CDR3 sequence (DNA): TGCGCCAGCAGCAAGACGGGGGAAGAGACCCAGTACTTC.

The chain has TRBV2 and TRBJ1-2; 8 bases are shared with TRBD1. The CDR3 loop spans 13 amino acids. Germline CDR1 is SNHLY and CDR2 is FYNNEI. Trimming took 10 bases from V and 4 from J; bases not matched to a gene: 8. Here the CDR3 reads CATKGDRSYGYTF. DNA of the CDR3: TGTGCCACCAAGGGGGACAGGTCCTATGGCTACACCTTC.

The chain uses TRBV29-1 and TRBJ2-7, with D unresolved. The germline V gene encodes CDR1 SQVTM and CDR2 ANQGSEA. The CDR3 length is 14 residues. V was pared by 0 bases and J by 8 bases, with 17 bases between. CDR3 amino acids: CSVEDHATESKQYF. The CDR3 DNA reads as TGCAGCGTTGAAGATCATGCGACTGAGAGTAAGCAGTACTTC.

This chain connects TRBV19 to TRBJ1-2; tentatively, D is TRBD1 (6 bases). CDR1 is LNHDA and CDR2 is SQIVND in the germline V gene (reference sequence). V lost 5 bases, J lost 4 bases, and 14 bases lay in between. CDR3 size: 14 residues. The CDR3 loop reads CASSFAGALYGYTF. CDR3 nucleotide sequence: TGTGCCAGTAGTTTTGCAGGGGCACTCTATGGCTACACCTTC.

This clone was counted a few times. DNA for the CDR3: TGTGCCAGCAGCTACCCGGTCGAGCTCGAGCAGTACTTC. Translating it yields CASSYPVELEQYF. The chain couples TRBV7-2 to TRBJ2-5, with D uncertain. The better agreement between TRBJ2-7 and the DNA end casts doubt on the J call. Germline CDR1 reads SGHTA; CDR2 reads FQGNSA. CDR3 size: 13 residues.